This is a list of T cell receptor beta chains from one sample in a study of cytotoxic CD8 clonotypes in ibrutinib-treated CLL. Libraries were prepared by immunoSEQ multiplex PCR; TCRdb keeps only in-frame clonotypes and omits some of them. This sample has a few hundred thousand clones, with 70% found just once. The source was PBMCs, collected after 24 months of ibrutinib treatment. All receptors derive from a human donor with chronic lymphocytic leukemia. The CDR3 runs from the conserved cysteine through the conserved F or W. Fields, in order: J gene, clone size, D gene, V gene, CDR3 DNA, CDR3 protein. D genes are given only for firm matches. The size of a clone is reported for some rows only, either as once, few or many, or as a class for expanded clones.

j_gene: TRBJ1-2
abundance: .
d_gene: .
v_gene: TRBV2
CDR3nt: TGTGCCAGCAGTATTGGCAGGGGAGCTAACTATGGCTACACCTTC
CDR3aa: CASSIGRGANYGYTF

j_gene: TRBJ2-7
abundance: .
d_gene: .
v_gene: TRBV25-1
CDR3nt: TGTGCCAGCAGTGACGGGCCGGGAGCAGTGTCACCGCAGTACTTC
CDR3aa: CASSDGPGAVSPQYF

j_gene: TRBJ1-2
abundance: .
d_gene: .
v_gene: TRBV5-1
CDR3nt: TGCGCCAGCAGCAATGCCTGGACGGGGACCCTGGATGGCTACACCTTC
CDR3aa: CASSNAWTGTLDGYTF

j_gene: TRBJ2-3
abundance: .
d_gene: TRBD2
v_gene: TRBV10-3
CDR3nt: TGTGCCTCGTTAGCGGGAGACACAGATACGCAGTATTTT
CDR3aa: CASLAGDTDTQYF

j_gene: TRBJ2-7
abundance: .
d_gene: .
v_gene: TRBV5-5
CDR3nt: TGTGCCAGCAGCTTGTTGGGACTGCCCTCCTACGAGCAGTACTTC
CDR3aa: CASSLLGLPSYEQYF

j_gene: TRBJ2-5
abundance: .
d_gene: .
v_gene: TRBV5-4
CDR3nt: TGTGCCAGCAGCTTGAATCTAGAGACCCAGTACTTC
CDR3aa: CASSLNLETQYF

j_gene: TRBJ1-4
abundance: .
d_gene: .
v_gene: TRBV5-1
CDR3nt: TGCGCCAGCAGCTTGGGAGGGGACCCTAATGAAAAACTGTTTTTT
CDR3aa: CASSLGGDPNEKLFF

j_gene: TRBJ1-1
abundance: .
d_gene: .
v_gene: TRBV6-5
CDR3nt: TGTGCCAGCAGAGGTCTGGATTTAGGACGGTCTGAAGCTTTCTTT
CDR3aa: CASRGLDLGRSEAFF

j_gene: TRBJ2-7
abundance: few
d_gene: TRBD2
v_gene: TRBV19
CDR3nt: TGTGCCAGTAGTACGACTAGCGGGAGATTCAACGAGCAGTACTTC
CDR3aa: CASSTTSGRFNEQYF

j_gene: TRBJ2-7
abundance: .
d_gene: .
v_gene: TRBV6-6
CDR3nt: TGTGCCATCTCCCGGGGAGGGGGGCTTCGCTTCGAGCAGTACTTC
CDR3aa: CAISRGGGLRFEQYF

j_gene: TRBJ2-7
abundance: few
d_gene: TRBD2
v_gene: TRBV5-1
CDR3nt: TGCGCCAGCAGCTTGGAAGGCGGGAGGGTTTACGAGCAGTACTTC
CDR3aa: CASSLEGGRVYEQYF

j_gene: TRBJ2-7
abundance: .
d_gene: TRBD2
v_gene: TRBV7-3
CDR3nt: TGTGCCCCCCATAGCGGGAGCTACGAGCAGTACTTC
CDR3aa: CAPHSGSYEQYF

j_gene: TRBJ1-1
abundance: once
d_gene: .
v_gene: TRBV28
CDR3nt: TGTGCCAGCAGTTTAATGTCTCGGACCGCTGAAGCTTTCTTT
CDR3aa: CASSLMSRTAEAFF

j_gene: TRBJ2-1
abundance: once
d_gene: .
v_gene: TRBV7-2
CDR3nt: TGTGCCAGCAGCTCTGGGCCACAAATCTACAATGAGCAGTTCTTC
CDR3aa: CASSSGPQIYNEQFF

j_gene: TRBJ2-2
abundance: once
d_gene: .
v_gene: TRBV6-5
CDR3nt: TGTGCCAGCAGTGGGATTTTCTCCGGGGAGCTGTTTTTT
CDR3aa: CASSGIFSGELFF

j_gene: TRBJ2-1
abundance: .
d_gene: .
v_gene: TRBV7-3
CDR3nt: TGTGCCAGCAGCCAATCGGGAGCGGCTAACAATGAGCAGTTCTTC
CDR3aa: CASSQSGAANNEQFF

j_gene: TRBJ1-2
abundance: .
d_gene: .
v_gene: TRBV6-5
CDR3nt: TGTGCCAGCAGTTCCCCCGGGGGGTGGGATGGCTACACCTTC
CDR3aa: CASSSPGGWDGYTF

j_gene: TRBJ1-2
abundance: few
d_gene: .
v_gene: TRBV29-1
CDR3nt: TGCAGCGTTGGGGAAGGGTGGGACTATGGCTACACCTTC
CDR3aa: CSVGEGWDYGYTF

j_gene: TRBJ1-2
abundance: .
d_gene: .
v_gene: TRBV6-5
CDR3nt: TGTGCCAGCAGTTACTCCGGCGGTAGATTCTTC
CDR3aa: CASSYSGGRFF

j_gene: TRBJ2-3
abundance: .
d_gene: .
v_gene: TRBV4-3
CDR3nt: TGCGCCAGCAGCCAAGACGGACCCACAGATACGCAGTATTTT
CDR3aa: CASSQDGPTDTQYF

j_gene: TRBJ2-7
abundance: .
d_gene: TRBD1
v_gene: TRBV29-1
CDR3nt: TGCAGCGGCAGACAGGGAACGGGCGAGCAGTACTTC
CDR3aa: CSGRQGTGEQYF

j_gene: TRBJ1-2
abundance: .
d_gene: .
v_gene: TRBV9
CDR3nt: TGTGCCAGCAGCAGCAATCCCGGGCCAACGGGTAATGGCTACACCTTC
CDR3aa: CASSSNPGPTGNGYTF

j_gene: TRBJ1-3
abundance: .
d_gene: .
v_gene: TRBV19
CDR3nt: TGTGCCAGTGACTCCGGAGGAAACACCATATATTTT
CDR3aa: CASDSGGNTIYF

j_gene: TRBJ2-3
abundance: .
d_gene: .
v_gene: TRBV15
CDR3nt: TGTGCCACCAGCAAATACACCGGGGGGCTTTGGCCAGATACGCAGTATTTT
CDR3aa: CATSKYTGGLWPDTQYF

j_gene: TRBJ2-1
abundance: .
d_gene: TRBD2
v_gene: TRBV19
CDR3nt: TGTGCCAGTAGTTTATTAGCGGGAGGAAGGAACAATGAGCAGTTCTTC
CDR3aa: CASSLLAGGRNNEQFF

j_gene: TRBJ2-7
abundance: few
d_gene: .
v_gene: TRBV21-1
CDR3nt: TGTGCCAGCAGCAAAGGCCGCGAGCAGTACTTC
CDR3aa: CASSKGREQYF

j_gene: TRBJ2-5
abundance: .
d_gene: TRBD2
v_gene: TRBV27
CDR3nt: TGTGCCAGCAGCCCCATCGGGAGGGTCCAAGAGACCCAGTACTTC
CDR3aa: CASSPIGRVQETQYF

j_gene: TRBJ1-1
abundance: .
d_gene: .
v_gene: TRBV29-1
CDR3nt: TGCAGCGTTGCGTCGGCCCCCCAAACCAGTGAAGCTTTCTTT
CDR3aa: CSVASAPQTSEAFF

j_gene: TRBJ2-6
abundance: .
d_gene: .
v_gene: TRBV7-3
CDR3nt: TGTGCCAGCAGCCAGGGGGGCTCTGGGGCCAACGTCCTGACTTTC
CDR3aa: CASSQGGSGANVLTF

j_gene: TRBJ2-1
abundance: .
d_gene: TRBD2
v_gene: TRBV11-1
CDR3nt: TGTGCCAGCCGGGCGGGGGGCGGATTCTACAATGAGCAGTTCTTC
CDR3aa: CASRAGGGFYNEQFF

j_gene: TRBJ1-5
abundance: .
d_gene: .
v_gene: TRBV6-1
CDR3nt: TGTGCCAGCAGACTATCCGGGGGCGGTCAGCCCCAGCATTTT
CDR3aa: CASRLSGGGQPQHF

j_gene: TRBJ1-5
abundance: .
d_gene: .
v_gene: TRBV28
CDR3nt: TGTGCCAGCAGTTTTCGGCAGGGCAGTCAGCCCCAGCATTTT
CDR3aa: CASSFRQGSQPQHF

j_gene: TRBJ2-3
abundance: .
d_gene: .
v_gene: TRBV15
CDR3nt: TGTGCCACCAGCAGAGATGCAGAGACGCAGTATTTT
CDR3aa: CATSRDAETQYF